Presented here are 31 T cell receptor beta chains from one specimen sequenced in a study of blood T cell repertoires in COVID-19. Generated by immunoSEQ multiplex PCR, the TCRdb table keeps only in-frame clones and is missing some. Among a few hundred thousand clones listed, 87% were seen once. The specimen was peripheral blood. The origin of the receptors is a woman in her forties or fifties who had recovered from COVID-19.

J is TRBJ1-2 and V is TRBV11-2, with D perhaps matching TRBD1 (5 bases). Germline CDR1 SGHAT, CDR2 FQNNGV. The CDR3 totals 16 residues. Trimming stripped 3 bases from V and 8 bases from J, with 22 bases between. For the CDR3, the DNA is TGTGCCAGCAGCTTGGGGCTGCGGACCGCGTTAGGGGGCTACACCTTC. Residues: CASSLGLRTALGGYTF. Together with reference TRBV11-2 and TRBJ1-2, the CDR3 gives the full variable domain: EAGVAQSPRYKIIEKRQSVAFWCNPISGHATLYWYQQILGQGPKLLIQFQNNGVVDDSQLPKDRFSAERLKGVDSTLKIQPAKLEDSAVYLCASSLGLRTALGGYTFGSGTRLTVV.

The chain combines TRBV6-5 with TRBJ1-1, with a tentative D call TRBD1 (5 bases). The CDR3 runs 15 residues. V was shortened by 6 bases and J by 10 bases, with 24 bases between the two germline ends. Germline V gene data show CDR1 as MNHEY and CDR2 as SVGAGI. CDR3 sequence reads: CASRLGRGGTASAFF. The CDR3 DNA reads TGTGCCAGCAGACTAGGACGGGGGGGGACTGCGTCAGCTTTCTTT.

V and J are TRBV5-1 and TRBJ2-3, with TRBD2 as a possible D gene (5 bases). V was trimmed by 0 bases and J by 5 bases, leaving 10 bases between them. The CDR3 is 14 residues long. CDR1 and CDR2 from the germline V gene are SGHRS and YFSETQ. The CDR3 DNA reads as TGCGCCAGCAGCTTGGGACGGGAAAGAGATACGCAGTATTTT. This sequence encodes CASSLGRERDTQYF.

Here the CDR3 DNA reads TGTGCCAGCAGCCCGCAGGGACTAGCGGGGGAGCAGTACTTC. Its protein product is CASSPQGLAGEQYF. The rearrangement joins TRBV11-3 to TRBJ2-7, with 13 bases fitting TRBD2. The germline CDR1 and CDR2 sequences are SGHNT and YENEEA. The CDR3 extends over 14 amino acids. Unmatched junction bases numbered 5, after V lost 5 bases and J lost 7 bases.

V is TRBV19 and J is TRBJ1-5; 8 bases are shared with TRBD1. Per the germline V gene, CDR1 is LNHDA and CDR2 is SQIVND (reference sequence). The CDR3 sequence is 17 residues long. V shed 6 bases, J shed 3 bases, and the junction held 13 bases outside the gene matches. CDR3 amino acids: CASSTSRTGPFNQPQHF. The DNA for the CDR3 is TGTGCCAGTAGCACGAGCCGGACAGGGCCCTTCAATCAGCCCCAGCATTTT.

V is TRBV5-4 and J is TRBJ2-2; TRBD2 matches at 7 bases. This CDR3 has 13 residues. Germline V gene data show CDR1 as SGHNT and CDR2 as YYREEE (reference sequence). J was trimmed by 1 base and V by 7 bases; bases with no gene match: 1. For the CDR3, the DNA is TGTGCCAGCGGGAGGGAGAACACCGGGGAGCTGTTTTTT. Translation gives CASGRENTGELFF. Full variable domain (outside the CDR3, taken from reference TRBV5-4 and TRBJ2-2): ETGVTQSPTHLIKTRGQQVTLRCSSQSGHNTVSWYQQALGQGPQFIFQYYREEENGRGNFPPRFSGLQFPNYSSELNVNALELDDSALYLCASGRENTGELFFGEGSRLTVL.

This chain uses TRBV5-4 with TRBJ2-7, with 7 bases aligning to TRBD1. With 4 bases clipped from V and 6 bases from J, the junction kept 7 bases outside the gene matches. The CDR3 length is 13 residues. Germline CDR1 SGHNT, CDR2 YYREEE (reference sequence). The CDR3: CASSTQTGREQYF. The DNA of the CDR3 is TGTGCCAGCAGCACCCAGACAGGGCGCGAGCAGTACTTC.

V usage is TRBV7-2 and J usage is TRBJ1-5; D is unclear. Germline CDR1 SGHTA, CDR2 FQGNSA. The CDR3 sequence is 13 residues long. The ends were cut back, 2 bases at V and 3 bases at J, with 5 bases in the middle. CDR3 sequence reads: CASSLSPNQPQHF. As DNA, the CDR3 is TGTGCCAGCAGCTTATCTCCCAATCAGCCCCAGCATTTT.

The chain carries TRBV5-4 and TRBJ2-5, with 10 bases that match TRBD1. The germline CDR1 and CDR2 sequences are SGHNT and YYREEE (reference sequence). V dropped 2 bases and J dropped 5; count of bases not matched to a gene: 6. The CDR3 has 15 residues. CDR3 DNA: TGTGCCAGCAGCTTAGGGACAGGGGTCGGCGAGACCCAGTACTTC. It translates to CASSLGTGVGETQYF. The full variable domain, its missing parts supplied by reference TRBV5-4 and TRBJ2-5, is ETGVTQSPTHLIKTRGQQVTLRCSSQSGHNTVSWYQQALGQGPQFIFQYYREEENGRGNFPPRFSGLQFPNYSSELNVNALELDDSALYLCASSLGTGVGETQYFGPGTRLLVL.

The rearrangement joins TRBV11-3 to TRBJ2-7, with TRBD2 matching over 14 bases. Germline CDR1 is SGHNT and CDR2 is YENEEA. The ends lost 5 bases at V and 6 bases at J; junction bases unmatched: 3. The CDR3 length is 14 residues. CDR3 loop: CASSHGTSGSEQYF. The CDR3 DNA is TGTGCCAGCAGCCACGGGACTAGCGGGAGCGAGCAGTACTTC.

This clone showed up just a few times. V and J are TRBV7-8 and TRBJ1-6; D remains unclear. The CDR3 sequence is 16 residues long. The germline V gene encodes CDR1 SGHVS and CDR2 FQNEAQ. V lost 5 bases and J lost 4, with 15 bases in between. The CDR3 DNA sequence: TGTGCCAGCAGCCCTCGGGGAGGCATTTATAATTCACCCCTCCACTTT. This gives the protein CASSPRGGIYNSPLHF.

V usage is TRBV28 and J usage is TRBJ1-4; a possible D gene is TRBD1 (5 bases). Germline CDR1 is MDHEN and CDR2 is SYDVKM. The V end lost 3 bases, the J end lost 6 bases, and 8 bases lay between the germline ends. The CDR3 sequence is 13 residues long. The CDR3 nucleotides read TGTGCCAGCAGTTTCGGAGGGGATGAAAAACTGTTTTTT. It yields the protein CASSFGGDEKLFF.

The rearrangement uses TRBV5-4 and TRBJ1-6; TRBD1 matches at 7 bases. The CDR3 consists of 15 residues. Germline V gene sequence: CDR1 SGHNT, CDR2 YYREEE (reference sequence). V gave up 6 bases and J gave up 7 bases; unmatched junction bases: 10. CDR3 DNA: TGTGCCAGCAAGAGGACGGGACAGAAAAATTCACCCCTCCACTTT. It codes for CASKRTGQKNSPLHF.

The chain uses TRBV19 and TRBJ2-3; TRBD2 aligns across 10 bases. The CDR3 totals 15 residues. V trimming: 4 bases; J trimming: 10 bases; junction bases outside the gene matches: 11. Germline V gene lookup returns CDR1 LNHDA and CDR2 SQIVND (reference sequence). The CDR3 coding sequence is TGTGCCAGTAGTAAGCGGGAGGGCGCGGGTTCGGCGCAGTATTTT. It is translated as CASSKREGAGSAQYF.

The gene calls are TRBV6-6 and TRBJ1-1; 9 bases match TRBD1. Germline V CDR1 and CDR2: MNHNY, SVGAGI (reference sequence). The CDR3 is made up of 13 amino acids. V was clipped by 6 bases and J by 5 bases; unmatched bases: 4. The CDR3 nucleotides are TGTGCCAGCAGGGGACAGGGAGTGACTGAAGCTTTCTTT. Translating it yields CASRGQGVTEAFF.

The V call is TRBV6-5, the J call TRBJ1-1; D perhaps matches TRBD1 (6 bases). Germline V lookup: CDR1 MNHEY, CDR2 SVGAGI. V dropped 6 bases and J dropped 2 bases, with 13 bases sitting between them. This CDR3 has 14 amino acids. The CDR3 here is CASRLTGFNTEAFF. The CDR3 DNA reads TGTGCCAGCAGATTGACAGGTTTTAACACTGAAGCTTTCTTT.

The chain employs TRBV5-1 and TRBJ2-5; maybe TRBD1 (5 bases). The CDR3 is made up of 14 amino acids. Germline CDR1 is SGHRS and CDR2 is YFSETQ. The V end was cut by 4 bases, the J end by 8 bases, with 18 bases between. The CDR3 coding sequence is TGCGCCAGCAGCAATCATAGGGGTTCGGTAACCCAGTACTTC. This gives the protein CASSNHRGSVTQYF. The full variable domain, with the rest looked up from reference TRBV5-1 and TRBJ2-5, is KAGVTQTPRYLIKTRGQQVTLSCSPISGHRSVSWYQQTPGQGLQFLFEYFSETQRNKGNFPGRFSGRQFSNSRSEMNVSTLELGDSALYLCASSNHRGSVTQYFGPGTRLLVL.

This sequence joins TRBV6-2 or TRBV6-3 and TRBJ1-5; TRBD1 matches 7 bases. The CDR3 extends over 15 amino acids. Germline assignment: CDR1 MNHEY and CDR2 SVGEGT. With 5 bases clipped from V and 6 bases from J, the junction kept 10 bases outside the gene matches. Here the CDR3 DNA reads TGTGCCAGCAGTGTAGGCGACAGGGTCGGTCAGCCCCAGCATTTT. Its translation is CASSVGDRVGQPQHF.

The CDR3 spells CASTFQAPPYEQYF. The CDR3 DNA is TGTGCCAGCACCTTTCAAGCACCACCCTACGAGCAGTACTTC. The V and J genes are TRBV5-6 and TRBJ2-7; D unclear. The CDR3 runs 14 residues. V lost 6 bases and J lost 2, with 15 bases in between. Germline lookup yields CDR1 SGHDT and CDR2 YYEEEE.

The V call is TRBV14, the J call TRBJ1-2, with D unresolved. V lost 1 base and J 4 bases, leaving 13 bases between the germline ends. The CDR3 length is 15 residues. Germline values: CDR1 SGHDN, CDR2 FVKESK. The CDR3 loop is CASSQVPDPPYGYTF. The CDR3 nucleotides are TGTGCCAGCAGCCAAGTTCCAGATCCACCCTATGGCTACACCTTC.

V usage is TRBV19 and J usage is TRBJ2-1; TRBD2 matches 8 bases. The CDR3 is 16 residues long. The V segment lost 8 bases and the J segment 10 bases; nucleotides outside the gene matches: 19. The germline V gene encodes CDR1 LNHDA and CDR2 SQIVND (reference sequence). The CDR3 protein is CASRRTGGPRVGEQFF. The CDR3 DNA reads as TGTGCCAGTCGCAGGACGGGAGGGCCAAGGGTAGGAGAGCAGTTCTTC.

V gene TRBV7-9 combines with J gene TRBJ2-1; 13 nucleotides agree with TRBD2. The CDR3 is 16 amino acids. Germline CDR1 and CDR2: SEHNR and FQNEAQ (reference sequence). The trim removed 5 bases at V and 10 bases at J, leaving 11 bases unmatched. CDR3 in DNA: TGTGCCAGCAGCCCCAGACTAGCGGGAGGCCCCGGGGAGCAGTTCTTC. It encodes CASSPRLAGGPGEQFF.

This clone occurred once. The chain has TRBV29-1 and TRBJ1-1; no clear D. Deletions cut 7 bases from V and 3 bases from J, with 6 bases between. CDR3 length equals 10 residues. CDR1 is SQVTM and CDR2 is ANQGSEA in the germline V gene. This CDR3 reads CSGRDTEAFF. CDR3 nucleotide sequence: TGCAGCGGCCGAGACACTGAAGCTTTCTTT. The variable domain in full, completed from reference TRBV29-1 and TRBJ1-1, reads SAVISQKPSRDICQRGTSLTIQCQVDSQVTMMFWYRQQPGQSLTLIATANQGSEATYESGFVIDKFPISRPNLTFSTLTVSNMSPEDSSIYLCSGRDTEAFFGQGTRLTVV.

The chain employs TRBV4-2 and TRBJ2-3; TRBD2 matches at 12 bases. V gave up 2 bases and J gave up 5 bases; unmatched junction bases: 2. CDR3 length: 15 residues. CDR1 and CDR2 from the germline V gene are LGHNA and YNFKEQ. The CDR3 loop reads CASSQKTSGRDTQYF. The CDR3, as DNA: TGTGCCAGCAGCCAAAAGACTAGCGGGAGAGATACGCAGTATTTT.

V usage is TRBV5-4 and J usage is TRBJ1-1; a weak D match, TRBD1 (5 bases). V was cut by 4 bases and J by 4 bases, with 14 bases left in between. The CDR3 spans 14 residues. Germline values: CDR1 SGHNT, CDR2 YYREEE (reference sequence). CDR3 bases: TGTGCCAGCAGCCCTGTCCAGGGTTTCACTGAAGCTTTCTTT. This gives the protein CASSPVQGFTEAFF.

This chain joins TRBV11-2 and TRBJ2-1; a possible D gene is TRBD2 (6 bases). Per germline, CDR1 SGHAT and CDR2 FQNNGV. This CDR3 spans 15 amino acids. V lost 4 bases, J lost 8 bases, and 18 bases lay in between. The DNA of the CDR3 is TGTGCCAGCAGCTCGAAACCGGGACTCCGATATGAGCAGTTCTTC. It yields the protein CASSSKPGLRYEQFF. The full variable domain, with the rest looked up from reference TRBV11-2 and TRBJ2-1, is EAGVAQSPRYKIIEKRQSVAFWCNPISGHATLYWYQQILGQGPKLLIQFQNNGVVDDSQLPKDRFSAERLKGVDSTLKIQPAKLEDSAVYLCASSSKPGLRYEQFFGPGTRLTVL.

A word on this clone: Additional DNA sequences in this sample encode the identical CDR3. V gene TRBV7-2 combines with J gene TRBJ2-7, with TRBD2 matching 11 bases. Germline-derived CDR1 and CDR2 are SGHTA and FQGNSA. CDR3 length: 15 residues. V lost 1 base, J lost 3 bases, and 2 bases stayed unmatched. CDR3 loop: CASSLGLAGNYEQYF. CDR3 DNA: TGTGCCAGCAGCTTAGGACTAGCGGGAAACTACGAGCAGTACTTC.

The rearrangement links TRBV2 to TRBJ2-3; no clear D gene. The V end was cut by 8 bases, the J end by 4 bases, with 13 bases between. This CDR3 has 13 residues. Germline CDR1 SNHLY, CDR2 FYNNEI. DNA of the CDR3: TGTGCCAGCGACGGGTCAACGGCAGATACGCAGTATTTT. Its protein product is CASDGSTADTQYF.

This chain connects TRBV5-4 to TRBJ2-1, with D perhaps TRBD1 (5 bases). V lost 3 bases and J lost 3, with 7 bases in between. The CDR3 is 13 residues long. Germline CDR1 and CDR2: SGHNT and YYREEE (reference sequence). Written as DNA, the CDR3 is TGTGCCAGCAGCTATCAGGGCTACAATGAGCAGTTCTTC. It translates to CASSYQGYNEQFF.

The chain has TRBV7-7 and TRBJ2-5; 8 bases match TRBD1. The trim removed 5 bases at V and 2 bases at J, leaving 7 bases unmatched. The CDR3 consists of 15 residues. Germline CDR1 is SSHAT and CDR2 is FNYEAQ (reference sequence). DNA for the CDR3: TGTGCCAGCAGCCCACCCAACAGGGGGCAAGAGACCCAGTACTTC. It codes for CASSPPNRGQETQYF. Drawing the rest from reference TRBV7-7 and TRBJ2-5, the complete variable domain is GAGVSQSPRYKVTKRGQDVTLRCDPISSHATLYWYQQALGQGPEFLTYFNYEAQPDKSGLPSDRFSAERPEGSISTLTIQRTEQRDSAMYRCASSPPNRGQETQYFGPGTRLLVL.

In its sample, this clone was seen once. This rearrangement joins TRBV15 to TRBJ1-1; D gene ambiguous. The CDR3 is 13 residues long. Germline CDR1 and CDR2: LNHNV and YYDKDF (reference sequence). The V and J ends lost 8 bases and 0 bases respectively, with 10 bases between them. The chain's CDR3 is CATQRRLNTEAFF. The DNA of the CDR3 is TGTGCCACCCAACGCCGGTTGAACACTGAAGCTTTCTTT.